Sequencing of this TCR beta chain was carried out in a study of CD8+ T cells in alopecia areata. Study-wide background: Those patients who were treated received oral tofacitinib, which was given at 5 to 10 mg twice daily for moderate-to-severe alopecia areata. General observations from the study: Lesional scalp exceeded normal scalp in clonality, especially in alopecia totalis/universalis. With patients, TCR sharing proved less clear than in mice, a difference possibly related to HLA.

V lost 5 bases to trimming and J lost 5 bases, with 12 bases between them. This CDR3 region has 13 residues. Germline V gene lookup returns CDR1 SEHNR and CDR2 FQNEAQ (reference sequence). The sequencing template was cDNA reverse transcribed from extracted RNA. Profiled with immunoSEQ multiplex PCR; TCRdb holds only in-frame clones, not every one. The table has 110,000 to 150,000 clones, approximately 50% seen once. In regard to this clone: The antigen remains unidentified.

Specimen: CD4+ T cells sorted from blood, collected at week 0. J is TRBJ1-2 and V is TRBV7-9; D is undetermined. This sequence originates from a human donor with alopecia areata. The DNA for the CDR3 is TGTGCCAGCAGCGCGGACCCGAAGTATGGCTACACCTTC. Residues: CASSADPKYGYTF.